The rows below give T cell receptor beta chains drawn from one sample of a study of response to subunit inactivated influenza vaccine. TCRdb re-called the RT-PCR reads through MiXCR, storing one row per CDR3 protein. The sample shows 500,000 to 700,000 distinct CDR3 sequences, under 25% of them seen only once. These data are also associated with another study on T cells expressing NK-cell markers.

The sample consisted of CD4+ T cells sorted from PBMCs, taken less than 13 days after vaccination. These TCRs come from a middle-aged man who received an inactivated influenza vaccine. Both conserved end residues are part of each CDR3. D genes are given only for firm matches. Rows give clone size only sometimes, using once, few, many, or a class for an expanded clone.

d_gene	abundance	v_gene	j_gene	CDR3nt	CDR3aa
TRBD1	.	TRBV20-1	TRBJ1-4	TGCAGTGTCTTACAGGGGGCTGGTGATGAAAAACTGTTTTTT	CSVLQGAGDEKLFF
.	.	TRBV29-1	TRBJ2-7	TGCAGCGTTGATGGGCCGGATGGAGCCTACGAGCAGTACTTC	CSVDGPDGAYEQYF
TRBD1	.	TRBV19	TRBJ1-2	TGTGCCAGTACCATCCGGGACAGCGGTGGCTATGGCTACACCTTC	CASTIRDSGGYGYTF
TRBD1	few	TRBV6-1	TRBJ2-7	TGTGCCAGCAGCCGGATGCCCGGGACAGGGACATACGAGCAGTACTTC	CASSRMPGTGTYEQYF
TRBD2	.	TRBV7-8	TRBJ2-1	TGTGCCAGCAGCTCACGACGACTAGCGGGAGGCAACAATGAGCAGTTCTTC	CASSSRRLAGGNNEQFF
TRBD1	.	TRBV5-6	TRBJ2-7	TGTGCCAGCAGCTCCACAGGGGACGAGCAGTACTTC	CASSSTGDEQYF
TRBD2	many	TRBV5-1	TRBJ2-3	TGCGCCAGCAGCTTGGAAGGACTAGCGGGGCCAGCAGATACGCAGTATTTT	CASSLEGLAGPADTQYF
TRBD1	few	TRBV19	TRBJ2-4	TGTGCCAGTAGTCCGCATCCAGGGGGTTCAAACATTCAGTACTTC	CASSPHPGGSNIQYF
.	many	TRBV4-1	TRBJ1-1	TGCGCCAGCAGCCAAAAAGGAATCAGGGGAAGGAACACTGAAGCTTTCTTT	CASSQKGIRGRNTEAFF
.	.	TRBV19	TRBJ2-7	TGTGCCAGTAGTATCACCCGGCAGGGGCGTTCCTCGCAGTACTTC	CASSITRQGRSSQYF
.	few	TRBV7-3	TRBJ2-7	TGTGCCAGCAGCTTAGACACCAACTACGAGCAGTACTTC	CASSLDTNYEQYF
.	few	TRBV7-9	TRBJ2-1	TGTGCCAGCAGCTTCGGGACATCTTACAATGAGCAGTTCTTC	CASSFGTSYNEQFF
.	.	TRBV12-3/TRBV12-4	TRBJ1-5	TGTGCCAGCAGCCTGGGCCTGGGGGACAATCAGCCCCAGCATTTT	CASSLGLGDNQPQHF
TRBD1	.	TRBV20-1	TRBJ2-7	TGCAGTGCTAGCGCGCCACAGGGGGGCTACGAGCAGTACTTC	CSASAPQGGYEQYF
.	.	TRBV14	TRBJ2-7	TGTGCCAGCAGCCTGGACAGAAACTACGAGCAGTACTTC	CASSLDRNYEQYF
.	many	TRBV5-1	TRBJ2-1	TGCGCCAGCAGCTTGGAGACAGCTTACAATGAGCAGTTCTTC	CASSLETAYNEQFF
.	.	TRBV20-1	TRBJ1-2	TGCAGTGCTAGAGGCGGGCTCTATGGCTACACCTTC	CSARGGLYGYTF
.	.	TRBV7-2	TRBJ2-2	TGTGCCAGCAGCTTAAACCGGGAGCTGTTTTTT	CASSLNRELFF
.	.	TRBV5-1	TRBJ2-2	TGCGCCAGCAGCCCCAGGACTACCTTCACCGGGGAGCTGTTTTTT	CASSPRTTFTGELFF
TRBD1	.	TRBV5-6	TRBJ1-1	TGTGCCAGCAGCTGGGGACAGGACAGGAACACTGAAGCTTTCTTT	CASSWGQDRNTEAFF
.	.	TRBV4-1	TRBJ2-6	TGCGCCAGCAGCCATAACATGCGGCGGGAAAGCTCTGGGGCCAACGTCCTGACTTTC	CASSHNMRRESSGANVLTF
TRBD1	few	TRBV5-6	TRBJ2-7	TGTGCCAGCAGCCTACCAGGGGGCGCCTACTCCGAGCAGTACTTC	CASSLPGGAYSEQYF
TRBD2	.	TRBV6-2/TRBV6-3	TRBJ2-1	TGTGCCAGCAGTTACCGAGGTAGCGGGATTTTTAATGAGCAGTTCTTC	CASSYRGSGIFNEQFF
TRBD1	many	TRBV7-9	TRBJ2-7	TGTGCCAGCAGCCCACCCGGGACAGAAGGCGAGCAGTACTTC	CASSPPGTEGEQYF
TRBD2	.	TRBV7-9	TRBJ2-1	TGTGCCAGCAGCCTCGGGACTAACACAAATGAGCAGTTCTTC	CASSLGTNTNEQFF
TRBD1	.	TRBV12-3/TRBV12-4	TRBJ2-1	TGTGCCAGCAGTCTCCTCGGACAGGGTGGGAATGAGCAGTTCTTC	CASSLLGQGGNEQFF
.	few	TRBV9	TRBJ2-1	TGTGCCAGCAGGTTGGAGGCTGAGCAGTTCTTC	CASRLEAEQFF
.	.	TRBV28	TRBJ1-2	TGTGCCAGCAGCACGGACAGTGACTATGGCTACACCTTC	CASSTDSDYGYTF
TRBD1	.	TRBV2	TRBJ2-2	TGTGCCAGCAGGGCAGGGGGCGCGGTCACCGGGGAGCTGTTTTTT	CASRAGGAVTGELFF
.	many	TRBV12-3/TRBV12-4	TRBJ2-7	TGTGCCAGCAGTGATGGTAATGGCGAGCAGTACTTC	CASSDGNGEQYF
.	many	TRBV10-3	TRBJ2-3	TGTGCCATCAGTGGGAACACAGATACGCAGTATTTT	CAISGNTDTQYF
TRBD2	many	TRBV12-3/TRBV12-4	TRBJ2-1	TGTGCCAGCACCGCCGGCGGGGGGAAAGCCTACAATGAGCAGTTCTTC	CASTAGGGKAYNEQFF
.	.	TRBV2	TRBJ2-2	TGTGCCAGCAGCCCTAGCTATAACACCGGGGAGCTGTTTTTT	CASSPSYNTGELFF
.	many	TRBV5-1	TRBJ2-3	TGCGCCAGCAGGGACCCTGGAAGAACAGATACGCAGTATTTT	CASRDPGRTDTQYF
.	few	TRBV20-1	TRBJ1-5	TGCAGTGCTAGAGATAGGACAGCTGGAGCGAAGCCCCAGCATTTT	CSARDRTAGAKPQHF
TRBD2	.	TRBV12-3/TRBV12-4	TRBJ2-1	TGTGCCAGCCGTGCTAGCGGGGGGGCTAATGAGCAGTTCTTC	CASRASGGANEQFF
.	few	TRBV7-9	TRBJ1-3	TGTGCCAGCAGCTTAGCAGACAGCTTCTCTGGAAACACCATATATTTT	CASSLADSFSGNTIYF
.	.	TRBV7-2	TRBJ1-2	TGTGCCAGCAGCTTAGTGCCGGGGAATGGCTACACCTTC	CASSLVPGNGYTF
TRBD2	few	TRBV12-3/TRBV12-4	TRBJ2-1	TGTGCCAGCAGAGGGACTAGCGGGAACCACAATGAGCAGTTCTTC	CASRGTSGNHNEQFF
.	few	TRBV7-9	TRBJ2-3	TGTGCCAGCAGCTTTTCTCGATCAGATACGCAGTATTTT	CASSFSRSDTQYF
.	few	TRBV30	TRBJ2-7	TGTGCCTGGACTTATGGCGGGCTCTCGTCCGAGCAGTACTTC	CAWTYGGLSSEQYF
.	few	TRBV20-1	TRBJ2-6	TGCAGTGCTCCCCCCGGTGGGGGACACTACTCTGGGGCCAACGTCCTGACTTTC	CSAPPGGGHYSGANVLTF
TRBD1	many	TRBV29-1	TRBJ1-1	TGCAGCGTGTCGGTCGGGACAGGGAGGACTGAAGCTTTCTTT	CSVSVGTGRTEAFF